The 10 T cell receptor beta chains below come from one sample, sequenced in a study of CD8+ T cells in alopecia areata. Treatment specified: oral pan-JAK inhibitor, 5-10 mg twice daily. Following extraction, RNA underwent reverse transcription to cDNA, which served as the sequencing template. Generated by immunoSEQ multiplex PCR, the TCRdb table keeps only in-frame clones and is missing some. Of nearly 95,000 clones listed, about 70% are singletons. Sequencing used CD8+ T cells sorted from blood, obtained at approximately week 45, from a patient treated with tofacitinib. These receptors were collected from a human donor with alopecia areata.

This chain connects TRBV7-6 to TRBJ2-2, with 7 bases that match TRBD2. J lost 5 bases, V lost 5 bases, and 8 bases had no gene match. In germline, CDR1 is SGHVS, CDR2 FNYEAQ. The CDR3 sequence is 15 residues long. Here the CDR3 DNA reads TGTGCCAGCAGCCCGCGGACTAGTGGGACCGGGGAGCTGTTTTTT. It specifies CASSPRTSGTGELFF.

The CDR3 here is CASSVGRGTEAFF. The CDR3 DNA sequence: TGCGCCAGCAGTGTCGGGCGCGGAACTGAAGCTTTCTTT. V is TRBV10-2 and J is TRBJ1-1; no clear D gene. The germline CDR1 and CDR2 sequences are WSHSY and SAAADI. This CDR3 has 13 residues. Between the trimmed V and J ends, which lost 4 bases and 5 bases, there was a span of 11 bases.

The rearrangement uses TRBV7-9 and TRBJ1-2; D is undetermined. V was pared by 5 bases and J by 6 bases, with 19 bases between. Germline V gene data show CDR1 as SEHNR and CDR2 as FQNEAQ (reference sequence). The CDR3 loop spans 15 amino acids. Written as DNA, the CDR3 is TGTGCCAGCAGCGATGACCGCCTTCAGACCGATGGCTACACCTTC. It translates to CASSDDRLQTDGYTF.

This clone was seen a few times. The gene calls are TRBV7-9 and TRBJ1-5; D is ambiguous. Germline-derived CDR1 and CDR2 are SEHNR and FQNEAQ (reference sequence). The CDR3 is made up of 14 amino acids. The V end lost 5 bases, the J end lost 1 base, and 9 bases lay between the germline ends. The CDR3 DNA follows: TGTGCCAGCAGCGGCCCCGACAGCAATCAGCCCCAGCATTTT. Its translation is CASSGPDSNQPQHF.

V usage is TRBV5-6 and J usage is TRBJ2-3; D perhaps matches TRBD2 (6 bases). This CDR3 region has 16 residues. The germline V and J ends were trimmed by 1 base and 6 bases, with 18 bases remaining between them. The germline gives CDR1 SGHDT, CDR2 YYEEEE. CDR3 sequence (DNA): TGTGCCAGCAGCTTGTGGGGGGACTCGTCCTGGGATACGCAGTATTTT. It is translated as CASSLWGDSSWDTQYF.

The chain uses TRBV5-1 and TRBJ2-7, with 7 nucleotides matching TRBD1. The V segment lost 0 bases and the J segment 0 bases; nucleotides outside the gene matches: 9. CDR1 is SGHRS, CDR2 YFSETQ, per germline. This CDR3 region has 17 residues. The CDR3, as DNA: TGCGCCAGCAGCTTGGGACCGGGACAGACCATCTCCTACGAGCAGTACTTC. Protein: CASSLGPGQTISYEQYF. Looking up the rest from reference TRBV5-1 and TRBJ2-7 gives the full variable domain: KAGVTQTPRYLIKTRGQQVTLSCSPISGHRSVSWYQQTPGQGLQFLFEYFSETQRNKGNFPGRFSGRQFSNSRSEMNVSTLELGDSALYLCASSLGPGQTISYEQYFGPGTRLTVT.

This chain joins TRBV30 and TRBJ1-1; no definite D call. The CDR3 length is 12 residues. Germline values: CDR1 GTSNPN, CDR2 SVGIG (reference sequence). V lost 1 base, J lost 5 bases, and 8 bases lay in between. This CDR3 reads CAWSAGDTEAFF. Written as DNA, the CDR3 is TGTGCCTGGAGTGCGGGAGATACTGAAGCTTTCTTT. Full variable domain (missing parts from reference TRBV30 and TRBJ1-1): SQTIHQWPATLVQPVGSPLSLECTVEGTSNPNLYWYRQAAGRGLQLLFYSVGIGQISSEVPQNLSASRPQDRQFILSSKKLLLSDSGFYLCAWSAGDTEAFFGQGTRLTVV.

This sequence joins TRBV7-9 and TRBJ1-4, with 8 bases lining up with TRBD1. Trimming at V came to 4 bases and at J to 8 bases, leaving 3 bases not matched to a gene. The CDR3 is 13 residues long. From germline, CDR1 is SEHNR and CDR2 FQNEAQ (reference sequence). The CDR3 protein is CASSSGQGEKLFF. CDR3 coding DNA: TGTGCCAGCAGCTCCGGACAGGGAGAAAAACTGTTTTTT.

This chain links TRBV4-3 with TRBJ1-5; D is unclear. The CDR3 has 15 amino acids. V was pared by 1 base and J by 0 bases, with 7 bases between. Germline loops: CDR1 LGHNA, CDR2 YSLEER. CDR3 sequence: CASSQALYSNQPQHF. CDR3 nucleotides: TGCGCCAGCAGCCAAGCGCTATATAGCAATCAGCCCCAGCATTTT.

The CDR3 reads CASRLVGGINEQFF. CDR3 sequence (DNA): TGTGCCAGCAGGCTAGTAGGAGGGATCAATGAGCAGTTCTTC. The rearrangement uses TRBV7-9 and TRBJ2-1, with a weak D call TRBD2 (6 bases). The germline CDR1 and CDR2 sequences are SEHNR and FQNEAQ (reference sequence). The CDR3 length is 14 residues. The V end was cut by 6 bases, the J end by 6 bases, with 15 bases between.